Described below is a single T cell receptor beta chain sequence and its context. Original processing notes: Samples had a median of 95,638 TCRs, ranging roughly 20,000 to 700,000. One entry per CDR3 protein, called by TCRdb with MiXCR from the RACE reads. TCRdb, not the authors, supplied the V and J calls. The sample holds about 190,000 distinct CDR3 sequences, around 25% seen once. This record comes from a study of human T cells and chemical hapten exposure. The wider study: The study enrolled mostly female patients with alopecia areata, totalis or universalis.

Germline V gene lookup returns CDR1 SGHDT and CDR2 YYEEEE. This CDR3 has 14 amino acids. J lost 5 bases, V lost 2 bases, and 5 bases had no gene match. Time point specified: patch test 3, about 24 weeks after DPC sensitization. Treatment noted: therapeutic diphenylcyclopropenone sensitization with weekly scalp DPC. The chain carries TRBV5-6 and TRBJ2-5, with 8 bases aligning to TRBD2. Sequenced here: whole blood, sampled in connection with sensitization to the hapten diphenylcyclopropenone (DPC). This sequence was found in a woman aged 40 to 50 with alopecia areata. Some clones in this sample may be carry-over from other donors' samples. In nucleotides, the CDR3 is TGTGCCAGCAGCTTCCGGGAGGGCCGTGAGACCCAGTACTTC. Translation gives CASSFREGRETQYF.